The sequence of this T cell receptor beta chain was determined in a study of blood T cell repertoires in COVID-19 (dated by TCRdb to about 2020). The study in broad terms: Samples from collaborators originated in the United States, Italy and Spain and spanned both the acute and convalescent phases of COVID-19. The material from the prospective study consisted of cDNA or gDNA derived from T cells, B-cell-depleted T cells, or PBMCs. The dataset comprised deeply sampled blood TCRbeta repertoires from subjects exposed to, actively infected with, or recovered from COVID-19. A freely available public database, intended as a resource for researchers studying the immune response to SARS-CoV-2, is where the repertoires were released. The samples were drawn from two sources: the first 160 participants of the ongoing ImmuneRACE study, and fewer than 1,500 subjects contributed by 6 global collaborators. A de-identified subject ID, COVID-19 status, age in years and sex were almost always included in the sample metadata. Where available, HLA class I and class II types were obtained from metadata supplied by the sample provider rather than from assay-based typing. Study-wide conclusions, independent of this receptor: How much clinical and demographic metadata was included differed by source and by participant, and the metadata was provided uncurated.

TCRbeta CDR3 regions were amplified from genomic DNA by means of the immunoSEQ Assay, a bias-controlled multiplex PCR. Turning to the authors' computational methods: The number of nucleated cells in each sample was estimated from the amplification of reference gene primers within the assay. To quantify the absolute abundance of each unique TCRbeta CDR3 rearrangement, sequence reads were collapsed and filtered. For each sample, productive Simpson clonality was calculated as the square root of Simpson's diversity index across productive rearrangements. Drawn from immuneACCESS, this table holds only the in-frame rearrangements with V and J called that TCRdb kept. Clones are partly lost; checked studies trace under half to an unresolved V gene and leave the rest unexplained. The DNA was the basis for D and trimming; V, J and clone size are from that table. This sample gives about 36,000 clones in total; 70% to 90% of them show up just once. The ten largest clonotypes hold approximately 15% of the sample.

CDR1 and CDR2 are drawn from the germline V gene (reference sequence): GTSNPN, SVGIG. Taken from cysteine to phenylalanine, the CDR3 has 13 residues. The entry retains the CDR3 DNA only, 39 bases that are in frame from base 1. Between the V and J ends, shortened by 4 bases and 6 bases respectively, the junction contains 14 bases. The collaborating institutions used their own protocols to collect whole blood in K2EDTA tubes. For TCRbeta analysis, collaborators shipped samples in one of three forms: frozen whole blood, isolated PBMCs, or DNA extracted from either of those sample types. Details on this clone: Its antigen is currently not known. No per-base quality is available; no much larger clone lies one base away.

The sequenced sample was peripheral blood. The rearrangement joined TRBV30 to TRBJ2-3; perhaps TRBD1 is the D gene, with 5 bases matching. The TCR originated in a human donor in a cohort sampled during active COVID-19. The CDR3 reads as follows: CAWNQRRADTQYF. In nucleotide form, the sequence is TGTGCCTGGAACCAACGCAGGGCTGATACGCAGTATTTT.